The 30 T cell receptor beta chains in this list originate from one sample, sequenced in a study of blood T cells in healthy people across ages. PCR was performed a second time for 7 to 11 cycles using a sample-barcoded 5' primer and a J-beta primer mix. TCRdb reprocessed the 5' RACE reads via MiXCR and lists one record per CDR3 protein. The top ten hold approximately 15% of the sample, which has roughly 650,000 distinct CDR3 sequences, less than 40% seen once. Sequenced material: blood. The receptors originated from an elderly woman in good health.

This clonotype showed up many times. The V and J genes are TRBV6-2 or TRBV6-3 and TRBJ2-7; D ambiguous. The ends were cut back, 4 bases at V and 6 bases at J, with 10 bases in the middle. CDR3 length: 12 amino acids. Germline V gives CDR1 MNHEY, CDR2 SVGEGT. CDR3 residues: CASSLGPGEQYF. CDR3 nucleotides: TGTGCCAGCAGTTTGGGTCCGGGCGAGCAGTACTTC.

CDR3 in amino acids: CASSYSGGGPYEQYF. CDR3 DNA: TGTGCCAGCAGTTACTCGGGGGGGGGGCCCTACGAGCAGTACTTC. This rearrangement joins TRBV6-5 to TRBJ2-7, with D perhaps matching TRBD2 (7 bases). Trimming cost V 0 bases and J 2 bases, with 11 bases left between them. From germline, CDR1 is MNHEY and CDR2 SVGAGI. The CDR3 has 15 residues.

The chain joins TRBV7-9 to TRBJ2-1; TRBD2 matches 11 bases. The CDR3 contains 16 residues. CDR1 is SEHNR, CDR2 FQNEAQ, per germline (reference sequence). V lost 4 bases to trimming and J lost 10 bases; unmatched junction nucleotides: 12. DNA of the CDR3: TGTGCCAGCAGCTCTTGCGAACTAGCGGGGGCGGAGGAGCAGTTCTTC. It is translated as CASSSCELAGAEEQFF. The full variable domain, its missing parts supplied by reference TRBV7-9 and TRBJ2-1, is DTGVSQNPRHKITKRGQNVTFRCDPISEHNRLYWYRQTLGQGPEFLTYFQNEAQLEKSRLLSDRFSAERPKGSFSTLEIQRTEQGDSAMYLCASSSCELAGAEEQFFGPGTRLTVL.

Details on this clonotype: One base away lies a much larger clone, so this may be a sequencing read error. V and J are TRBV6-6 and TRBJ2-5; D call uncertain. V lost 2 bases and J lost 11, with 15 bases in between. This CDR3 is built from 13 residues. Germline-derived CDR1 and CDR2 are MNHNY and SVGAGI (reference sequence). The CDR3 here is CASSYGTSNEQYF. CDR3 nucleotide sequence: TGTGCCAGCAGTTACGGTACCTCCAATGAGCAGTACTTC.

This clonotype turned up a few times. The chain combines TRBV7-3 with TRBJ1-1; D is ambiguous. Germline V gene lookup returns CDR1 SGHTA and CDR2 FQGTGA. The CDR3 length is 13 residues. Deletions cut 4 bases from V and 0 bases from J, with 6 bases between. This CDR3 is CASSWSLNTEAFF. The CDR3 nucleotides read TGTGCCAGCAGCTGGTCATTGAACACTGAAGCTTTCTTT.

This chain uses TRBV12-3 or TRBV12-4 with TRBJ2-2; TRBD1 agrees at 9 bases. CDR3 length: 17 amino acids. V dropped 7 bases and J dropped 4; count of bases not matched to a gene: 13. DNA for the CDR3: TGTGCCAGCAATACAGGGGGCGCGGGTCGCGGCACCGGGGAGCTGTTTTTT. Translating gives CASNTGGAGRGTGELFF.

This chain uses TRBV6-6 with TRBJ2-3; D is undetermined. From germline, CDR1 is MNHNY and CDR2 SVGAGI (reference sequence). The ends were cut back, 7 bases at V and 2 bases at J, with 7 bases in the middle. This CDR3 is 12 amino acids long. For the CDR3, the DNA is TGTGCCAGCACGCAAACCACAGATACGCAGTATTTT. Translating it yields CASTQTTDTQYF.

V and J are TRBV6-2 or TRBV6-3 and TRBJ1-1; TRBD1 is a possible D gene (5 bases). The CDR3 loop spans 15 amino acids. Trimming removed 6 bases from V and 4 bases from J, with 18 bases in between. CDR1 MNHEY and CDR2 SVGEGT come from the germline V gene. The CDR3 protein is CASRTAGRSLTEAFF. The CDR3 nucleotides read TGTGCCAGCAGAACGGCAGGGCGATCCCTCACTGAAGCTTTCTTT.

This clonotype was detected a few times. The CDR3 nucleotides are TGTGCCAGCAGCCCCCGGACAGTTGTGAACACTGAAGCTTTCTTT. It is translated as CASSPRTVVNTEAFF. The chain links TRBV7-8 to TRBJ1-1, with D tentatively TRBD1 (6 bases). This CDR3 spans 15 amino acids. With 5 bases removed from V and 0 bases from J, the gap between germline ends came to 13 bases. Germline CDR1 SGHVS, CDR2 FQNEAQ.

Notes on this clonotype: A much bigger clone sits one base away, suggesting this may be a read error. The chain has TRBV29-1 and TRBJ2-5; D is ambiguous. Germline V gives CDR1 SQVTM, CDR2 ANQGSEA. The CDR3 runs to 12 residues. V gave up 7 bases and J gave up 2 bases, with 11 bases separating them. The CDR3 coding sequence is TGCAGCGCGGACGGGCAGCAAGAGACCCAGTACTTC. Residues: CSADGQQETQYF.

V gene TRBV20-1 combines with J gene TRBJ1-4; 7 bases align to TRBD1. The germline V gene encodes CDR1 DFQATT and CDR2 SNEGSKA (reference sequence). The V and J ends lost 3 bases and 8 bases, in that order; junction bases with no gene match: 12. The CDR3 has 15 amino acids. The CDR3 DNA reads as TGCAGTGCTAGGGGACCCGGGACAGTGAACGAAAAACTGTTTTTT. This translates into CSARGPGTVNEKLFF.

With respect to this clonotype: Given a much more abundant clone one base away, this may be a read error. The chain combines TRBV6-2 or TRBV6-3 with TRBJ2-3, with TRBD2 as a possible D gene (5 bases). This CDR3 comprises 14 residues. CDR1 and CDR2 (germline): MNHEY, SVGEGT. V was cut by 10 bases and J by 2 bases, with 16 bases left in between. The CDR3: CANNHGDFTDTQYF. The CDR3 DNA sequence: TGTGCCAACAACCACGGGGATTTCACAGATACGCAGTATTTT.

This clonotype was seen a few times. The J gene is TRBJ1-5, the V gene TRBV2; 7 bases align to TRBD1. Germline CDR1 and CDR2: SNHLY and FYNNEI. Unmatched junction bases numbered 16, after V lost 11 bases and J lost 15 bases. The CDR3 runs 12 residues. The CDR3 DNA reads as TGTGCCGGCGCAAGAAGCCAGGGGGATTGGCATTTT. This encodes CAGARSQGDWHF.

This clonotype was detected only a few times. The chain uses TRBV5-1 and TRBJ1-4; TRBD1 agrees at 7 bases. The CDR3 runs 16 residues. Germline V gene data show CDR1 as SGHRS and CDR2 as YFSETQ. J lost 5 bases, V lost 4 bases, and 11 bases had no gene match. The CDR3: CASSLTGMGGNEKLFF. The CDR3 DNA sequence: TGCGCCAGCAGCCTGACAGGGATGGGGGGCAATGAAAAACTGTTTTTT.

To note about this clonotype: One base away lies a much larger clone, so this may be a sequencing read error. The chain has TRBV5-5 and TRBJ2-6; tentatively, D is TRBD1 or TRBD2 (5 bases each). This CDR3 spans 16 amino acids. Germline lookup yields CDR1 SGHKS and CDR2 YYEKEE (reference sequence). Here the CDR3 DNA reads TGTGCCAGCAGCTTGGGGGGGTACTCTGGGGCCAACGTCCGGACTTTC. It encodes CASSLGGYSGANVRTF.

The rearrangement uses TRBV7-7 and TRBJ2-5; D may correspond to TRBD1 or TRBD2 (5 bases each). This CDR3 comprises 15 residues. V was clipped by 5 bases and J by 1 base, with 14 bases between them. Germline CDR1 and CDR2: SSHAT and FNYEAQ (reference sequence). The CDR3 sequence: CASSLRDGFQETQYF. Here the CDR3 DNA reads TGTGCCAGCAGCCTAAGGGACGGTTTCCAAGAGACCCAGTACTTC.

Many counts were recorded for this clonotype. The chain joins TRBV5-1 to TRBJ2-7; 8 nucleotides line up with TRBD2. CDR3 size: 14 residues. Germline trimming cut 2 bases from V and 7 bases from J; bases unmatched to any gene: 8. Germline V gene lookup returns CDR1 SGHRS and CDR2 YFSETQ. The DNA of the CDR3 is TGCGCCAGCAGCTTTCCCGGGGGGGCCGAAGAGCAGTACTTC. Translating gives CASSFPGGAEEQYF. Complete variable domain (other parts from reference TRBV5-1 and TRBJ2-7): KAGVTQTPRYLIKTRGQQVTLSCSPISGHRSVSWYQQTPGQGLQFLFEYFSETQRNKGNFPGRFSGRQFSNSRSEMNVSTLELGDSALYLCASSFPGGAEEQYFGPGTRLTVT.

V gene TRBV27 combines with J gene TRBJ2-7; D is uncertain. The length of the CDR3 is 14 residues. Trimming pared 0 bases from V and 4 bases from J, leaving 10 bases between. Per germline, CDR1 MNHEY and CDR2 SMNVEV (reference sequence). DNA for the CDR3: TGTGCCAGCAGTTTATCTGGCCCGACTTACGAGCAGTACTTC. Its protein product is CASSLSGPTYEQYF.

This clonotype came up many times. The chain recombines TRBV30 with TRBJ2-7, with D perhaps TRBD1 or TRBD2 (5 bases each). Looked up from germline, CDR1 is GTSNPN and CDR2 is SVGIG (reference sequence). This CDR3 contains 15 residues. Trimming removed 0 bases from V and 1 base from J, with 13 bases in between. CDR3 DNA: TGTGCCTGGAGTGTACAGCAGGGACGATCCTACGAGCAGTACTTC. Protein product: CAWSVQQGRSYEQYF.

On this clonotype itself: It may be a read error: a sequence one base away is much more abundant. This chain links TRBV20-1 with TRBJ2-1; D call uncertain. Germline values: CDR1 DFQATT, CDR2 SNEGSKA (reference sequence). CDR3 length: 12 residues. The ends were cut back, 3 bases at V and 5 bases at J, with 8 bases in the middle. The CDR3 loop is CSARGKNNEQFF. The CDR3 DNA sequence: TGCAGTGCTAGGGGCAAAAACAATGAGCAGTTCTTC.

Worth noting for this clonotype: With a much larger clone just one base away, this may be a read error. The rearrangement uses TRBV2 and TRBJ1-4; no definite D call. Trimming removed 8 bases from V and 6 bases from J, with 19 bases in between. This CDR3 is built from 15 residues. CDR1 and CDR2 (germline): SNHLY, FYNNEI. CDR3 DNA: TGTGCCAGCGCCGATGCAGCGACTCGCGATGAAAAACTGTTTTTT. Amino acid sequence: CASADAATRDEKLFF. Full variable domain (remainder filled in from reference TRBV2 and TRBJ1-4): EPEVTQTPSHQVTQMGQEVILRCVPISNHLYFYWYRQILGQKVEFLVSFYNNEISEKSEIFDDQFSVERPDGSNFTLKIRSTKLEDSAMYFCASADAATRDEKLFFGSGTQLSVL.

Many counts were recorded for this clonotype. V and J are TRBV9 and TRBJ2-3; possible D gene TRBD1, 6 bases. Germline loops: CDR1 SGDLS, CDR2 YYNGEE. The CDR3 length is 14 residues. V lost 0 bases and J 5 bases, leaving 10 bases between the germline ends. DNA for the CDR3: TGTGCCAGCAGCGTAGACAGGGCGATAGATACGCAGTATTTT. Translating it yields CASSVDRAIDTQYF.

The chain employs TRBV3-1 and TRBJ1-5; D call uncertain. Germline CDR1 is LGHDT and CDR2 is YNNKEL (reference sequence). V was pared by 1 base and J by 6 bases, with 4 bases between. The CDR3 spans 12 residues. As DNA, the CDR3 is TGTGCCAGCAGCCAAGCTGGTCAGCCCCAGCATTTT. This translates into CASSQAGQPQHF.

This clonotype appeared many times. This rearrangement joins TRBV6-5 to TRBJ2-5; D is possibly TRBD2 (6 bases). The CDR3 spans 17 residues. The germline V gene has CDR1 MNHEY and CDR2 SVGAGI. The ends were cut back, 4 bases at V and 0 bases at J, with 18 bases in the middle. The CDR3 DNA reads TGTGCCAGCAGTTCCCCCTGGGGGAGCGGGTACCAAGAGACCCAGTACTTC. Amino acid sequence: CASSSPWGSGYQETQYF.

This clonotype has at least ten counts. The rearrangement joins TRBV9 to TRBJ2-1, with TRBD2 matching 8 bases. This CDR3 has 16 residues. Germline CDR1 reads SGDLS; CDR2 reads YYNGEE. V lost 4 bases, J lost 5 bases, and 11 bases stayed unmatched. The CDR3, as DNA: TGTGCCAGCAGCCACCGGACTAGCAAGGGGAACAATGAGCAGTTCTTC. As protein: CASSHRTSKGNNEQFF.

The J gene is TRBJ1-1, the V gene TRBV20-1; D unresolved. The CDR3 totals 11 residues. Germline CDR1 reads DFQATT; CDR2 reads SNEGSKA (reference sequence). The CDR3 nucleotides are TGCACCTCTCATCTGGACACTGAAGCTTTCTTT. Protein: CTSHLDTEAFF.

This clonotype was detected many times. The chain recombines TRBV30 with TRBJ2-7; TRBD2 is a possible D gene (6 bases). Germline V gene data show CDR1 as GTSNPN and CDR2 as SVGIG (reference sequence). This CDR3 spans 15 amino acids. V lost 0 bases and J 2 bases, leaving 14 bases between the germline ends. CDR3 coding DNA: TGTGCCTGGAGTGTACGGGGGACTGGTCCCTACGAGCAGTACTTC. Protein product: CAWSVRGTGPYEQYF.

This clonotype was detected ten times or more. The CDR3 bases are TGCAGTGCTAGAAAGACTAGCGGGAGCACAGATACGCAGTATTTT. As protein: CSARKTSGSTDTQYF. The rearrangement uses TRBV20-1 and TRBJ2-3; 10 nucleotides align to TRBD2. Per the germline V gene, CDR1 is DFQATT and CDR2 is SNEGSKA (reference sequence). There are 15 residues in the CDR3. V gave up 2 bases and J gave up 0 bases; unmatched junction bases: 2.

This clonotype is labeled as medium-sized. This chain joins TRBV27 and TRBJ2-3; D is unresolved. This CDR3 is 15 amino acids long. CDR1 is MNHEY and CDR2 is SMNVEV in the germline V gene (reference sequence). V dropped 4 bases and J dropped 0 bases, with 11 bases sitting between them. Here the CDR3 DNA reads TGTGCCAGCAGTTCCCTCACTCTAAGCACAGATACGCAGTATTTT. Its protein is CASSSLTLSTDTQYF.

This clonotype has just a few counts. The chain recombines TRBV7-3 with TRBJ1-5; 9 bases are shared with TRBD1. Per germline, CDR1 SGHTA and CDR2 FQGTGA. V shed 2 bases and J 5 bases; nucleotides not matched to a gene: 4. The CDR3 sequence is 15 residues long. The CDR3: CASSLAGTGYQPQHF. The CDR3 coding sequence is TGTGCCAGCAGCTTAGCCGGGACAGGGTATCAGCCCCAGCATTTT. The full variable domain, completed using reference TRBV7-3 and TRBJ1-5, is GAGVSQTPSNKVTEKGKYVELRCDPISGHTALYWYRQSLGQGPEFLIYFQGTGAADDSGLPNDRFFAVRPEGSVSTLKIQRTERGDSAVYLCASSLAGTGYQPQHFGDGTRLSIL.